This record concerns one TCR beta chain sequence. The antigen it binds to is not known. Per-base qualities were not stored, and no clone one base away is much larger. Collaborating institutions collected whole blood in K2EDTA tubes following their own protocols. For TCRbeta analysis, collaborator samples were shipped as frozen whole blood, as isolated PBMCs, or as DNA extracted from either sample type. This record comes from a study of blood T cell repertoires in COVID-19 (dated by TCRdb to 2020 to 2022). Background on the whole study: Collaborator samples came from the United States, Italy and Spain and covered acute and convalescent phases of COVID-19. The prospective study material was composed of cDNA or gDNA derived from T cells, B-cell-depleted T cells, or PBMCs. Deeply sampled blood TCRbeta repertoires from subjects exposed to, actively infected with, or recovered from COVID-19 were included in the dataset. The repertoires were released in a freely available public database meant as a resource for research on the immune response to SARS-CoV-2. Samples came from the ongoing ImmuneRACE study (first 160 participants) plus 1,254 subjects from 6 global collaborators. The sample metadata nearly always contained a de-identified subject ID, COVID-19 status, age in years and sex. Where HLA class I and class II types were available, the types were taken from metadata supplied by the sample provider, not from assay-based typing. The study at large found these results: The quantity of clinical and demographic metadata differed by source and by participant and was supplied without curation.

TCRbeta CDR3 regions were amplified from genomic DNA by means of the immunoSEQ Assay, a bias-controlled multiplex PCR. On the study's bioinformatics: The number of nucleated cells in each sample was estimated from the amplification of reference gene primers within the assay. Sequence reads were collapsed and filtered to measure the absolute abundance of every unique TCRbeta CDR3 rearrangement. For each sample, productive Simpson clonality was calculated as the square root of Simpson's diversity index across productive rearrangements. The immuneACCESS repertoire file appears here via TCRdb, limited to in-frame rearrangements. These files lack a portion of the clones; in checked studies, under half of the deficit traces to unresolved V genes, and the cause of the others is not known. V and J calls and clone size follow that table, whereas D and trimming were derived from the DNA. The sample includes 80,000 to 90,000 clones, with more than 65% observed a single time. The ten largest make up about 11% of the sample.

The CDR3 starts with the cysteine, ends with the phenylalanine, and has 13 residues. The DNA shown is the 39-base CDR3, in frame from base 1. Via the germline V gene, CDR1 is SGHAT and CDR2 FQNNGV. V was cut back by 8 bases and J by 1 base, leaving a gap of 8 bases between them. The sequence derives from a man between 65 and 79 years old with acute or convalescent COVID-19. Material for sequencing was peripheral blood. The chain links TRBV11-2 with TRBJ1-4, with the D gene uncertain. The CDR3 loop reads CASGGRTNEKLFF. The DNA sequence reads TGTGCCAGCGGAGGAAGAACTAATGAAAAACTGTTTTTT.